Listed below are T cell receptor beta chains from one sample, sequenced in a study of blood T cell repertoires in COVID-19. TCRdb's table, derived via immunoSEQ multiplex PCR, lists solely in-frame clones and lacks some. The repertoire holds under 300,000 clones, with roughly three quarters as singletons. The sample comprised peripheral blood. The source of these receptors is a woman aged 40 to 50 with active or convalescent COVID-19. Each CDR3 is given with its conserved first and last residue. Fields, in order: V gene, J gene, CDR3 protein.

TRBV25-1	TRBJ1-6	CASSGPGFHNSPLHF
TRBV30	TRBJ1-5	CACSQGGGQPQHF
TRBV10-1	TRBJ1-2	CASSEAGGYGYTF
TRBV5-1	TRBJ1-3	CASSLVAGGGLSGNTIYF
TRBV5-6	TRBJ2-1	CASSASTGVGEQFF
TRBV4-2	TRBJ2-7	CASSDPVREAYEQYF
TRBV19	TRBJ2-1	CASSGGLGNEQFF
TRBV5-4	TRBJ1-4	CASSPTGILGEKLFF
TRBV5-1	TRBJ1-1	CASGLGPGGDTEAFF
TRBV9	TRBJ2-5	CASSVGTDWAGQETQYF
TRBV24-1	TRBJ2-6	CATSDLQGESSGANVLTF
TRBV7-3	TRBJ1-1	CASSSAPSATEAFF
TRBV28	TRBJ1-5	CASTLIPGDNQPQHF
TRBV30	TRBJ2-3	CAWSAGTSGNLDTQYF
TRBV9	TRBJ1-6	CASSQSAVDNSPLHF
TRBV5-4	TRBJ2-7	CASSPSTGSHEQYF
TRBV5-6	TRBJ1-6	CASSLWEGRRGINSPLHF
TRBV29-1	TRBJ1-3	CSVKEGNTIYF
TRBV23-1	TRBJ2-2	CASSQETRDRGNTGELFF
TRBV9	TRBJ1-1	CASSVALGTGVNTEAFF
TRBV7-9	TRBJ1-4	CASSSGQGNEKLFF
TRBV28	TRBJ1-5	CASRGSNQPQHF
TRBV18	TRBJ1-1	CASSPRGEPPEAFF
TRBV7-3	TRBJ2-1	CASSPWRGRRGEQFF
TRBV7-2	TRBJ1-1	CASSLRTGNTEAFF
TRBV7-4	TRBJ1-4	CASSLKPWQRLFF
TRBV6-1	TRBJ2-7	CASSDKTGDKLLLIDEQYF
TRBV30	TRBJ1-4	CAWSAGTGGEKLFF
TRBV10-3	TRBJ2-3	CAISESGGLADTQYF
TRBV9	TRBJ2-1	CASSVGAGGYEQFF
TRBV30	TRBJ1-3	CAWMWGLENTIYF
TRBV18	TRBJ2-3	CASKTGNTDTQYF
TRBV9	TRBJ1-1	CASSLTGGAEAFF
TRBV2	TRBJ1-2	CASQPGQQSYGYTF
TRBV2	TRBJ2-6	CASSATGGAGANVLTF
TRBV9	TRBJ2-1	CASSAGVGDEQFF
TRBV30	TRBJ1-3	CAWNGQGYSGNTIYF
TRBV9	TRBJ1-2	CASGGLAGADGYTF
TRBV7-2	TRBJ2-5	CASSFFGDTQETQYF
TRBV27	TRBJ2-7	CASSFSGGGPGEQYF
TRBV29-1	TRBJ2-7	CSVDNGAYEQYF